This entry lists 4 T cell receptor beta chains sequenced from one sample in a study of shared clonotypes between healthy human individuals. Naivety among CD8 cells was defined by CD45RO negativity and positive CCR7 selection, thereby excluding terminally differentiated effector memory CD45RA+ cells. TCRdb's copy holds only in-frame clones and misses some; the assay was immunoSEQ multiplex PCR. This table has millions of clones, about 94% appearing once. The source material was naive CD8+ T cells sorted from blood. The origin of the receptors is a man younger than 35 in good health.

Concerning this clone: Other DNA sequences in this specimen translate into the identical CDR3. The chain has TRBV5-6 and TRBJ2-5, with D possibly TRBD1 on 5 matching bases. V was shortened by 0 bases and J by 2 bases, with 5 bases between the two germline ends. This CDR3 is 13 amino acids long. Germline values: CDR1 SGHDT, CDR2 YYEEEE. CDR3 sequence reads: CASSLGQQETQYF. Here the CDR3 DNA reads TGTGCCAGCAGCTTGGGACAGCAAGAGACCCAGTACTTC. Based on the CDR3 plus reference TRBV5-6 and TRBJ2-5, the full variable domain is DAGVTQSPTHLIKTRGQQVTLRCSPKSGHDTVSWYQQALGQGPQFIFQYYEEEERQRGNFPDRFSGHQFPNYSSELNVNALLLGDSALYLCASSLGQQETQYFGPGTRLLVL.

This chain connects TRBV2 to TRBJ2-3, with unresolved D. Germline V gene data show CDR1 as SNHLY and CDR2 as FYNNEI. V lost 10 bases, J lost 0 bases, and 5 bases lay in between. The CDR3 has 11 amino acids. This chain's CDR3 is CATASTDTQYF. The CDR3 DNA sequence: TGTGCCACCGCTAGCACAGATACGCAGTATTTT.

The chain employs TRBV4-1 and TRBJ1-3; D perhaps matches TRBD1 (6 bases). The V end was cut by 0 bases, the J end by 6 bases, with 15 bases between. Germline CDR1 reads MGHRA; CDR2 reads YSYEKL. The CDR3 runs to 16 residues. CDR3 protein: CASSQDGAGAVNTIYF. CDR3 sequence (DNA): TGCGCCAGCAGCCAAGATGGGGCGGGGGCCGTAAACACCATATATTTT.

The J gene is TRBJ1-1, the V gene TRBV4-2; D unclear. Germline V gene sequence: CDR1 LGHNA, CDR2 YNFKEQ. This CDR3 region has 13 residues. Trimming took off 1 base at V and 6 bases at J, with 9 bases between the two ends. In DNA, the CDR3 is TGTGCCAGCAGCCAAGCTGAGACATCTGAAGCTTTCTTT. This translates into CASSQAETSEAFF.